This T cell receptor (beta chain) was identified during a study of beta chain features in type 1 diabetes. About this clone: Its antigen is unidentified.

Reverse transcription of all isolated RNA meant that expressed TCRB transcripts were sequenced. TCRdb's copy holds only in-frame clones and misses some; the assay was immunoSEQ multiplex PCR. The sample holds approximately 46,000 clones, 35% to 55% seen once. The germline CDR1 and CDR2 sequences are SEHNR and FQNEAQ (reference sequence). V lost 8 bases to trimming and J lost 2 bases, with 13 bases between them. The CDR3 contains 13 residues. The study's findings and limits: Moderate yet significant TCRB CDR3 shortening was seen in Type 1 diabetes patients in all four CD4+ subsets.

The specimen sequenced was stem cell memory CD4+ T cells from blood. The rearrangement joins TRBV7-9 to TRBJ2-7; a possible D gene is TRBD2 (6 bases). This TCR was recovered from a young man with type 1 diabetes. The CDR3 DNA reads TGTGCCAGCGGGGGTAGCGGAGCCTACGAGCAGTACTTC. Protein sequence: CASGGSGAYEQYF. Supplemented by reference TRBV7-9 and TRBJ2-7, the full variable domain reads DTGVSQNPRHKITKRGQNVTFRCDPISEHNRLYWYRQTLGQGPEFLTYFQNEAQLEKSRLLSDRFSAERPKGSFSTLEIQRTEQGDSAMYLCASGGSGAYEQYFGPGTRLTVT.